In this sample, the clone carrying this TCR beta chain turned up a few times. The data are from a study of blood T cells in healthy people across ages. Next came a second PCR, run for about 7 to 12 cycles, which used a sample-barcoded 5' primer along with a J-beta primer mix. TCRdb re-called the 5' RACE reads with MiXCR, one entry per CDR3 protein. The sample yields 1.5 million to 2 million distinct CDR3 sequences, 28% seen once. J gave up 0 bases and V 2 bases, and 6 bases lay outside the gene matches. Germline assignment: CDR1 MDHEN and CDR2 SYDVKM. The CDR3 is 16 residues long. The clonotype originates from a woman aged 25 to 39 in good health. J is TRBJ2-7 and V is TRBV28; 8 positions match TRBD2. The sequencing sample was made of blood. CDR3 region: CASSLAGGASSYEQYF. CDR3 nucleotide sequence: TGTGCCAGCAGTTTAGCGGGGGGCGCGAGCTCCTACGAGCAGTACTTC.